This T cell receptor beta chain was sequenced in a study of blood T cell repertoires in COVID-19. This clone has only one observation. Study processing details: The authors estimated nucleated cell counts from reference gene primer amplification. Produced via immunoSEQ multiplex PCR; TCRdb's table is partial and in-frame only. D and trimming were read from the DNA, whereas the V and J calls and clone size are those reported in that table. The sample carries about 34,000 clones, approximately 93% recorded once. Trimming cost V 5 bases and J 5 bases, with 12 bases left between them. Looked up from germline, CDR1 is MNHEY and CDR2 is SVGEGT. This CDR3 has 14 amino acids.

V gene TRBV6-2 or TRBV6-3 combines with J gene TRBJ2-2; D perhaps matches TRBD2 (5 bases). The clonotype comes from a human donor in a cohort sampled during active COVID-19. Sample: peripheral blood. The CDR3 reads CASSASLATGELFF. In DNA, the CDR3 is TGTGCCAGCAGTGCATCTCTAGCTACCGGGGAGCTGTTTTTT.